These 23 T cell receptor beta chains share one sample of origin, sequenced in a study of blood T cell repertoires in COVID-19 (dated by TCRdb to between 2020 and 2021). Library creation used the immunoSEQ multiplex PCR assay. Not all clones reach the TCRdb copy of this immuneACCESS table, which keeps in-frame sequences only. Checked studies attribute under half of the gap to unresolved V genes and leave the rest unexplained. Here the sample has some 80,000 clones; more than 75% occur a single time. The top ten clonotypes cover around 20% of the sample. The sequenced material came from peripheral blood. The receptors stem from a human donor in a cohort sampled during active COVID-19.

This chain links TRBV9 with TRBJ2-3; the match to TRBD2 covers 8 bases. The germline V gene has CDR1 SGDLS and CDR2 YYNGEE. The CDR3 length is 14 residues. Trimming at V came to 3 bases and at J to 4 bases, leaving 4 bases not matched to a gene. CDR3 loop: CASSGTSFPDTQYF. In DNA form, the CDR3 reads TGTGCCAGCAGCGGGACTAGCTTTCCAGATACGCAGTATTTT.

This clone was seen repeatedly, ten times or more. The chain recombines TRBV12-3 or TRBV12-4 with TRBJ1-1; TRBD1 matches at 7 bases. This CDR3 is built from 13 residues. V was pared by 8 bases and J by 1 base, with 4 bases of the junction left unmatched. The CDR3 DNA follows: TGTGCCAGCTCACAGGGGCCGAACACTGAAGCTTTCTTT. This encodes CASSQGPNTEAFF.

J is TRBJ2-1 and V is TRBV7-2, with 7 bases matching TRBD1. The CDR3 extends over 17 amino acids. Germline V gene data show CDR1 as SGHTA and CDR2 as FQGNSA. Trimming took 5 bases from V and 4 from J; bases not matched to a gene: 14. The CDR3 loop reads CASSQISAGTAYNEQFF. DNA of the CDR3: TGTGCCAGCAGCCAAATATCTGCCGGGACAGCGTACAATGAGCAGTTCTTC.

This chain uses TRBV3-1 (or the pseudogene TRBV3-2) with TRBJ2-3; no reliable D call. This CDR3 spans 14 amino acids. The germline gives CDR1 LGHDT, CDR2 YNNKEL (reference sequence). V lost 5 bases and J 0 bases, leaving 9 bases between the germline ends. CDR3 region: CASSGLLSTDTQYF. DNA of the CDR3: TGTGCCAGCAGCGGCCTCCTTAGCACAGATACGCAGTATTTT.

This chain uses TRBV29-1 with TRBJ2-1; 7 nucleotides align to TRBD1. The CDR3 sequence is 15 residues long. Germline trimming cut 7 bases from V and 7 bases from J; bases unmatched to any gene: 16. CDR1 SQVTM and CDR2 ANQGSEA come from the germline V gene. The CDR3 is CSARQGPTRWNEQFF. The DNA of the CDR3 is TGCAGCGCCCGACAGGGCCCAACGCGGTGGAATGAGCAGTTCTTC.

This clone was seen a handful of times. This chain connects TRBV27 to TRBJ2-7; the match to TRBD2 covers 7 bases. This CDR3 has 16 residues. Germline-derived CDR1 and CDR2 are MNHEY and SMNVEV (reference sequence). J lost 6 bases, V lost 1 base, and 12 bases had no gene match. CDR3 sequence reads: CASSLFGGSIGGEQYF. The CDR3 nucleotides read TGTGCCAGCAGTTTATTCGGGGGGAGTATCGGTGGCGAGCAGTACTTC.

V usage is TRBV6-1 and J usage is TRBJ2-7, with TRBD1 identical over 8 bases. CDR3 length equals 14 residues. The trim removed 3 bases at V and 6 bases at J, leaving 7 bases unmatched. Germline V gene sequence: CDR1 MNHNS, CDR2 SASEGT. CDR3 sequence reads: CASSERTGLGEQYF. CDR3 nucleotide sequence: TGTGCCAGCAGTGAGAGGACAGGGCTTGGCGAGCAGTACTTC.

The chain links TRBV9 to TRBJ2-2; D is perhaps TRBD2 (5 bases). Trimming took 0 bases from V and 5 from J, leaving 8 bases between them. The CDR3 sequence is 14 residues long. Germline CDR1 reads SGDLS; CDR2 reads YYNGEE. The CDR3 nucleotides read TGTGCCAGCAGCGTAGGGGGAGAGACCGGGGAGCTGTTTTTT. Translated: CASSVGGETGELFF.

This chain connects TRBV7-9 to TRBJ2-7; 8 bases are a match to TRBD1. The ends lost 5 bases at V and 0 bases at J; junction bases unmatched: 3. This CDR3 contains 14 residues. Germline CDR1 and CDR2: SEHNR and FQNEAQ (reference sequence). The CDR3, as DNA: TGTGCCAGCAGCCGGACAGGGAGCTCCTACGAGCAGTACTTC. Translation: CASSRTGSSYEQYF.

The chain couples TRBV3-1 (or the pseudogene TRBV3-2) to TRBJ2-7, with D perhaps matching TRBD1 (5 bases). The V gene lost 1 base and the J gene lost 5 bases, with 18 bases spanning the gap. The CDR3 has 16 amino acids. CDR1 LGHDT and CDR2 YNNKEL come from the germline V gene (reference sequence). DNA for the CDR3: TGTGCCAGCAGCCAAGTGCTACATTCCTCAGGGAACGAGCAGTACTTC. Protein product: CASSQVLHSSGNEQYF.

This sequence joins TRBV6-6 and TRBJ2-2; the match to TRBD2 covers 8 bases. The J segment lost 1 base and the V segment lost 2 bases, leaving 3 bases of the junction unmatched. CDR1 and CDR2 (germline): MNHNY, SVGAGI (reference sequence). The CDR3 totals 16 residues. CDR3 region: CASSYRAGGNTGELFF. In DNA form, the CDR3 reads TGTGCCAGCAGTTACAGGGCGGGAGGGAACACCGGGGAGCTGTTTTTT.

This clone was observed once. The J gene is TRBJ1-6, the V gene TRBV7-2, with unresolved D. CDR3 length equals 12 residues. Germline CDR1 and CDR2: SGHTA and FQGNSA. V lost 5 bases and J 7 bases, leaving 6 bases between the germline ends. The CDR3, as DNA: TGTGCCAGCAGCGAGATGAATTCACCCCTCCACTTT. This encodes CASSEMNSPLHF.

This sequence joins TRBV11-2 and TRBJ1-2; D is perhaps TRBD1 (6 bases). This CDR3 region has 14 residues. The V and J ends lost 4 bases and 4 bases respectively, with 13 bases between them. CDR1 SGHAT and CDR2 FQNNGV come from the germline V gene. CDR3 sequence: CASSSVGRGYGYTF. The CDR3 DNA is TGTGCCAGCAGCTCCGTCGGCAGGGGCTATGGCTACACCTTC.

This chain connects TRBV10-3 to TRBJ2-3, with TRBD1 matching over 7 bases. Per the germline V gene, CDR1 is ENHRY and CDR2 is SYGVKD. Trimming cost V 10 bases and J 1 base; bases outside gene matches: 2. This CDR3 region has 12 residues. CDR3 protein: CATGQGTDTQYF. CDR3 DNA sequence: TGTGCCACCGGACAGGGCACAGATACGCAGTATTTT.

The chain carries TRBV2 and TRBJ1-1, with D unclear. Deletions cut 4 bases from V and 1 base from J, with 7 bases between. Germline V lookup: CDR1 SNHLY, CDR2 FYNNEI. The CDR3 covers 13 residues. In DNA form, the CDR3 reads TGTGCCAGCAGTGCACACAGGAACACTGAAGCTTTCTTT. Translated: CASSAHRNTEAFF. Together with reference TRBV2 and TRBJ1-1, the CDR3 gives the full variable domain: EPEVTQTPSHQVTQMGQEVILRCVPISNHLYFYWYRQILGQKVEFLVSFYNNEISEKSEIFDDQFSVERPDGSNFTLKIRSTKLEDSAMYFCASSAHRNTEAFFGQGTRLTVV.

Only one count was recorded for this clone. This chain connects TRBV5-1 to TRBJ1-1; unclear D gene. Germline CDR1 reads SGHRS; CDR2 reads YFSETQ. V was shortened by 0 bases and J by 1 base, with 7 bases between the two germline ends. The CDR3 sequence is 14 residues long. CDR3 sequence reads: CASSLGHRNTEAFF. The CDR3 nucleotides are TGCGCCAGCAGCTTGGGGCACCGGAACACTGAAGCTTTCTTT.

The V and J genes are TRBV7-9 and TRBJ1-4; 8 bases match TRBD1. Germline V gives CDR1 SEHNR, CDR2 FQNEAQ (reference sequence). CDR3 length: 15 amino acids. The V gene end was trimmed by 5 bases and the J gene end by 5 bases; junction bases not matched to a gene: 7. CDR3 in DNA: TGTGCCAGCAGCACAGCAGGGGGCCCGAATGAAAAACTGTTTTTT. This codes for CASSTAGGPNEKLFF.

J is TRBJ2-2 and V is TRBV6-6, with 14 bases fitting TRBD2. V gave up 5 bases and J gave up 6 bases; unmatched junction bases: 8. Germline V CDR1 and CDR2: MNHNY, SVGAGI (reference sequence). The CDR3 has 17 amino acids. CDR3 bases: TGTGCCAGCAGTCCCCCCGGACTAGCGGGAGGCCCCGGGGAGCTGTTTTTT. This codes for CASSPPGLAGGPGELFF.

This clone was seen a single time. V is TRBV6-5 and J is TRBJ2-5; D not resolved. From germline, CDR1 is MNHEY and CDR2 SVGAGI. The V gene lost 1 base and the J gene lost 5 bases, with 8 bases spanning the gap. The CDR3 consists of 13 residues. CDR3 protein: CASSYLVHETQYF. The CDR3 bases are TGTGCCAGCAGTTACTTGGTACACGAGACCCAGTACTTC.

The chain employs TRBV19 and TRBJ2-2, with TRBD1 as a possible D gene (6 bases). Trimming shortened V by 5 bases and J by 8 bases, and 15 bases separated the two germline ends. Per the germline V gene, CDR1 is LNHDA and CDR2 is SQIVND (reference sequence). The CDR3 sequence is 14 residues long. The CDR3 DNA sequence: TGTGCCAGTAGTCGGGACACCTCGGCAGGGGAGCTGTTTTTT. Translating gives CASSRDTSAGELFF.

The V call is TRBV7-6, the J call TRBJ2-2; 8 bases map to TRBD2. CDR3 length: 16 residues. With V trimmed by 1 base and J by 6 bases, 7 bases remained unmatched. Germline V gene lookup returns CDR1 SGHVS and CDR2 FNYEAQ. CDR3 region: CASSLEPPGGPGELFF. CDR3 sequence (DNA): TGTGCCAGCAGCTTAGAGCCCCCGGGGGGGCCCGGGGAGCTGTTTTTT. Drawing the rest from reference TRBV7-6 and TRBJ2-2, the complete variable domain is GAGVSQSPRYKVTKRGQDVALRCDPISGHVSLYWYRQALGQGPEFLTYFNYEAQQDKSGLPNDRFSAERPEGSISTLTIQRTEQRDSAMYRCASSLEPPGGPGELFFGEGSRLTVL.

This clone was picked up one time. The CDR3, as DNA: TGTGCCAGCAGAGGTTCTAATTCGGGACAAGAGACCCAGTACTTC. Its protein product is CASRGSNSGQETQYF. The chain employs TRBV6-6 and TRBJ2-5; D is possibly TRBD2 (5 bases). CDR1 MNHNY and CDR2 SVGAGI come from the germline V gene (reference sequence). V was clipped by 6 bases and J by 2 bases, with 16 bases between them. The CDR3 length is 15 residues.

CDR3 sequence (DNA): TGCGCCAGCAGCTTGTCCACCGGGACAGGGGTCGGCTACACCTTC. Translated, it gives CASSLSTGTGVGYTF. J is TRBJ1-2 and V is TRBV5-1; 10 bases are shared with TRBD1. CDR3 size: 15 residues. The germline CDR1 and CDR2 sequences are SGHRS and YFSETQ. Trimming at V came to 1 base and at J to 8 bases, leaving 8 bases not matched to a gene.